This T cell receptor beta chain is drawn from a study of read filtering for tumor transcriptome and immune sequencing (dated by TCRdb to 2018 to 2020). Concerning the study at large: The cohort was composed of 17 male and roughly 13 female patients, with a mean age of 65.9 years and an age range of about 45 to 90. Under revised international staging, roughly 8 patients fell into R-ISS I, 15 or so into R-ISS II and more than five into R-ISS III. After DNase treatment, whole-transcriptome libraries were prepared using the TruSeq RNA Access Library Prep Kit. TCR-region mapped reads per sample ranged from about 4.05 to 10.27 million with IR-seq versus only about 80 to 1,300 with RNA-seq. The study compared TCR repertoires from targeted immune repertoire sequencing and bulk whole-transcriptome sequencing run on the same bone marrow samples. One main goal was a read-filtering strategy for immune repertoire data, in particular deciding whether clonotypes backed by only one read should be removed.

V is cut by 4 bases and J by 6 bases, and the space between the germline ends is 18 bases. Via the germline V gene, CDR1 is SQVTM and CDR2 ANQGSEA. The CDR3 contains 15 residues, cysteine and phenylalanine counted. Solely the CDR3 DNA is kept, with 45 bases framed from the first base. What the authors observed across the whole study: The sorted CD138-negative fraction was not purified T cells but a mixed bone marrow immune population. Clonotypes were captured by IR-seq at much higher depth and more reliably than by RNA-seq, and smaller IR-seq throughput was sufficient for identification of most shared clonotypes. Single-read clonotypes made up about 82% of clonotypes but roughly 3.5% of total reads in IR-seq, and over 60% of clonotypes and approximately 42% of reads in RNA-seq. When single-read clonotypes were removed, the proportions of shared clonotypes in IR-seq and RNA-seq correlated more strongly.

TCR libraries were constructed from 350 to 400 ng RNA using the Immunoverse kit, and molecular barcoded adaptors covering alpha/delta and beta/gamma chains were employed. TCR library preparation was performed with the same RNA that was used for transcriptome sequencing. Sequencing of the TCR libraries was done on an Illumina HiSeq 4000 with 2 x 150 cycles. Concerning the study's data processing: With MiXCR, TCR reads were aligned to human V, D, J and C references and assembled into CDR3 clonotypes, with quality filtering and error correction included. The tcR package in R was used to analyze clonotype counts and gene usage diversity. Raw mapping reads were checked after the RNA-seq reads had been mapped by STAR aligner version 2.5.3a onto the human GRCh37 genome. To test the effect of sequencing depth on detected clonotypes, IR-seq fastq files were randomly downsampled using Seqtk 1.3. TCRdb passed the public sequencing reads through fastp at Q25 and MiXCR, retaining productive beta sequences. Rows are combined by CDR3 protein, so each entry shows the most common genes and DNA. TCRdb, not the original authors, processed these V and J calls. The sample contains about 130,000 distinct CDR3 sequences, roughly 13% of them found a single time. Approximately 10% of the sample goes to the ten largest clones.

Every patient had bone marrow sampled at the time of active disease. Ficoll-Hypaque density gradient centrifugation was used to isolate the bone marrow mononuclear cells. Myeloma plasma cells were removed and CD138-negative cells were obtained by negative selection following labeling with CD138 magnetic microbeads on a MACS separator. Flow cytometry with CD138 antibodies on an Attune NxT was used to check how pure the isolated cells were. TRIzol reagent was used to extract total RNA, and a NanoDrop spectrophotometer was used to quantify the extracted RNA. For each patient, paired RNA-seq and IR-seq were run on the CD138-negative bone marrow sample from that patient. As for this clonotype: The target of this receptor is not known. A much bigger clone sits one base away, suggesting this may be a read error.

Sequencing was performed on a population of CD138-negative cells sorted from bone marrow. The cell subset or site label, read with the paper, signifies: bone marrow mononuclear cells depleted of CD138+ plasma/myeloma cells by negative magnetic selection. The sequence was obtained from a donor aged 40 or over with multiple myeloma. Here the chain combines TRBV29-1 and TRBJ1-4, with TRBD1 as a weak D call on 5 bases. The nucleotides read TGCAGCGTTGGGGCGGGGGGAGTCGCCGATGAAAAACTGTTTTTT. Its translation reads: CSVGAGGVADEKLFF. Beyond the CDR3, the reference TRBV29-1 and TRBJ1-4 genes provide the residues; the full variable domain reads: SAVISQKPSRDICQRGTSLTIQCQVDSQVTMMFWYRQQPGQSLTLIATANQGSEATYESGFVIDKFPISRPNLTFSTLTVSNMSPEDSSIYLCSVGAGGVADEKLFFGSGTQLSVL.